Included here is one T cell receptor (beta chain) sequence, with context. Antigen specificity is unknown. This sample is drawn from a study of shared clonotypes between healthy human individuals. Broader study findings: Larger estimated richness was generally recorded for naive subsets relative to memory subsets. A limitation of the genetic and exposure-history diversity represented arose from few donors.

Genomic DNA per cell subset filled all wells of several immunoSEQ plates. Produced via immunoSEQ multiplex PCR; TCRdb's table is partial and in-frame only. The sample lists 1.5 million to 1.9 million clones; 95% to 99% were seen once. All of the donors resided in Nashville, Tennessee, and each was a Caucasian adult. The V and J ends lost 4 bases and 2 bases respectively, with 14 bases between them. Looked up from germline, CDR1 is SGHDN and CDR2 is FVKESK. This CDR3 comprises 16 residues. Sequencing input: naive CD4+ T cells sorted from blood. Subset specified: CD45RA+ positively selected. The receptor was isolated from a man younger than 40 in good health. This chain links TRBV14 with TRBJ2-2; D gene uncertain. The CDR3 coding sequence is TGTGCCAGCAGCCCCCTCTTTACTCCTAACACCGGGGAGCTGTTTTTT. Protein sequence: CASSPLFTPNTGELFF.